The 2 T cell receptor beta chains below all came from one sample that was sequenced in a study of metastatic and nonmetastatic thyroid tumors. No treatment of any kind had been given to any patient before thyroid surgery. TCRdb reanalyzed the PCR reads with MiXCR. This sample has approximately 19,000 clones, with approximately 22% found just once. Input material: tumor tissue. Receptors were obtained from a male donor with papillary thyroid cancer or a benign thyroid nodule (not recorded which). Some clones in this sample may be carry-over from other donors' samples.

There are a few counts of this clone. The rearrangement uses TRBV6-1 and TRBJ1-2, with D hard to call. CDR1 MNHNS and CDR2 SASEGT come from the germline V gene. Trimming stripped 1 base from V and 4 bases from J, with 4 bases between. The CDR3 covers 12 residues. This CDR3 is CASSEDTYGYTF. CDR3 nucleotides: TGTGCCAGCAGTGAAGATACCTATGGCTACACCTTC.

In the case of this clone: Germline and junction disagree at one end, which may indicate a read error. The chain combines TRBV3-1 with TRBJ2-7; 8 positions match TRBD2. The CDR3 extends over 15 amino acids. Germline V gene sequence: CDR1 LGHDT, CDR2 YNNKEL (reference sequence). The CDR3, as DNA: TGTGCCGGCAGCCGGGTTATTAGCGGGGTTCGGGAGCAGTACTTC. This codes for CAGSRVISGVREQYF.